These 15 T cell receptor beta chains share one sample of origin, sequenced in a study of blood T cell repertoires in COVID-19. Sequencing was performed with immunoSEQ multiplex PCR; in TCRdb, only in-frame clones are kept and a portion is missing. The sample shows about 290,000 clones, about nine tenths of them seen only once. Material for sequencing was PBMCs or T cells enriched from blood (not recorded which). Receptor source: a woman aged 40-49 years who had recovered from COVID-19.

The chain carries TRBV7-2 and TRBJ2-1, with 7 bases aligning to TRBD2. Per germline, CDR1 SGHTA and CDR2 FQGNSA. The length of the CDR3 is 14 residues. Trimming cost V 2 bases and J 7 bases; bases outside gene matches: 5. CDR3 in amino acids: CASSLRLAVNEQFF. The CDR3 coding sequence is TGTGCCAGCAGCTTACGGCTAGCGGTTAATGAGCAGTTCTTC.

The V call is TRBV7-9, the J call TRBJ1-2; no reliable D call. V lost 4 bases to trimming and J lost 2 bases, with 8 bases between them. Germline V gene sequence: CDR1 SEHNR, CDR2 FQNEAQ (reference sequence). The CDR3 is 13 residues long. This chain's CDR3 is CASSSDSNYGYTF. In DNA form, the CDR3 reads TGTGCCAGCAGCTCTGACTCGAACTATGGCTACACCTTC.

As to this clone: The junction shows a germline mismatch at one end, possibly a read error. This chain uses TRBV5-4 with TRBJ1-4; 8 bases are shared with TRBD1. Per the germline V gene, CDR1 is SGHNT and CDR2 is YYREEE (reference sequence). CDR3 size: 12 residues. CDR3 amino acids: CASSRAGTGRIF. In DNA, the CDR3 is TGTGCCAGCAGCAGAGCCGGGACAGGACGGATTTTT.

The V gene is TRBV10-2, the J gene TRBJ1-5; D is unclear. CDR1 and CDR2 from the germline V gene are WSHSY and SAAADI. Trimming shortened V by 3 bases and J by 0 bases, and 6 bases separated the two germline ends. CDR3 length equals 14 residues. The CDR3 protein is CASSDRSSNQPQHF. CDR3 nucleotide sequence: TGCGCCAGCAGTGACCGTTCTAGCAATCAGCCCCAGCATTTT.

The rearrangement links TRBV5-1 to TRBJ2-6, with D tentatively TRBD1 (6 bases). Trimming left V 2 bases short and J 1 base short, with 19 bases between. CDR1 is SGHRS and CDR2 is YFSETQ in the germline V gene. This CDR3 is 19 amino acids long. The CDR3 bases are TGCGCCAGCAGCTTTTTTGGGGGCGATCTTAATTCTGGGGCCAACGTCCTGACTTTC. This gives the protein CASSFFGGDLNSGANVLTF. Drawing the rest from reference TRBV5-1 and TRBJ2-6, the complete variable domain is KAGVTQTPRYLIKTRGQQVTLSCSPISGHRSVSWYQQTPGQGLQFLFEYFSETQRNKGNFPGRFSGRQFSNSRSEMNVSTLELGDSALYLCASSFFGGDLNSGANVLTFGAGSRLTVL.

This chain links TRBV30 with TRBJ1-1; no firm D call. V was pared by 3 bases and J by 0 bases, with 5 bases between. Germline V lookup: CDR1 GTSNPN, CDR2 SVGIG (reference sequence). This CDR3 spans 12 amino acids. DNA for the CDR3: TGTGCCTGGAGGGAGTTGAACACTGAAGCTTTCTTT. It yields the protein CAWRELNTEAFF.

This chain links TRBV7-6 with TRBJ2-5, with TRBD2 identical over 8 bases. The CDR3 extends over 14 amino acids. Germline V gene data show CDR1 as SGHVS and CDR2 as FNYEAQ. Trimming removed 1 base from V and 5 bases from J; junction bases left unmatched: 3. CDR3 nucleotides: TGTGCCAGCAGCTTAGGACTAGCGAGTGAGACCCAGTACTTC. Translated: CASSLGLASETQYF.

The chain links TRBV5-1 to TRBJ2-5, with 7 bases that match TRBD1. V shed 0 bases, J shed 2 bases, and the junction held 7 bases outside the gene matches. There are 16 residues in the CDR3. Germline CDR1 reads SGHRS; CDR2 reads YFSETQ. The DNA for the CDR3 is TGCGCCAGCAGCTTGGCCGGACAGGCTGGGCAAGAGACCCAGTACTTC. Translation gives CASSLAGQAGQETQYF.

V and J are TRBV4-3 and TRBJ2-3; no clear D. CDR1 is LGHNA and CDR2 is YSLEER in the germline V gene. The CDR3 is 15 amino acids. The V end was cut by 0 bases, the J end by 6 bases, with 13 bases between. CDR3 bases: TGCGCCAGCAGCCAAGATTTCTCGGGTATCGATACGCAGTATTTT. Protein product: CASSQDFSGIDTQYF.

The chain is built from TRBV27 and TRBJ2-3; D ambiguous. From germline, CDR1 is MNHEY and CDR2 SMNVEV (reference sequence). Trimming stripped 4 bases from V and 1 base from J, with 12 bases between. CDR3 length: 15 residues. The CDR3, as DNA: TGTGCCAGCAGTTCCCAACTATTGCGCACAGATACGCAGTATTTT. Translated, it gives CASSSQLLRTDTQYF.

This chain joins TRBV5-6 and TRBJ1-1; 7 bases match TRBD1. This CDR3 is 11 amino acids long. Germline trimming cut 1 base from V and 11 bases from J; bases unmatched to any gene: 2. Germline values: CDR1 SGHDT, CDR2 YYEEEE. The CDR3 bases are TGTGCCAGCAGCTTGACAGGGGAGGCTTTCTTT. Its translation: CASSLTGEAFF.

This sequence joins TRBV5-1 and TRBJ2-2; D possibly corresponds to TRBD1 (6 bases). CDR3 length: 17 residues. Trimming removed 6 bases from V and 6 bases from J, with 24 bases in between. CDR1 SGHRS and CDR2 YFSETQ come from the germline V gene. The CDR3 spells CASTNTTGVHWAGELFF. CDR3 nucleotides: TGCGCCAGCACAAATACGACAGGAGTGCACTGGGCCGGGGAGCTGTTTTTT.

The genes are TRBV6-5 and TRBJ2-7; 8 positions match TRBD1. Germline V CDR1 and CDR2: MNHEY, SVGAGI. CDR3 length: 15 residues. V was pared by 0 bases and J by 1 base, with 2 bases of the junction left unmatched. The CDR3 DNA reads as TGTGCCAGCAGTTACTCGACAGGGGCATCCTACGAGCAGTACTTC. It translates to CASSYSTGASYEQYF.

V and J are TRBV30 and TRBJ1-6; weak D call: TRBD1 (6 bases). V lost 1 base, J lost 9 bases, and 13 bases lay in between. Per germline, CDR1 GTSNPN and CDR2 SVGIG (reference sequence). The CDR3 totals 14 residues. The CDR3 here is CAWSEWSGASPLHF. In nucleotides, the CDR3 is TGTGCCTGGAGTGAGTGGTCAGGGGCTTCACCCCTCCACTTT. The full variable domain, rest sourced from reference TRBV30 and TRBJ1-6, is SQTIHQWPATLVQPVGSPLSLECTVEGTSNPNLYWYRQAAGRGLQLLFYSVGIGQISSEVPQNLSASRPQDRQFILSSKKLLLSDSGFYLCAWSEWSGASPLHFGNGTRLTVT.

This chain links TRBV5-4 with TRBJ2-7; 12 nucleotides align to TRBD2. Germline V CDR1 and CDR2: SGHNT, YYREEE (reference sequence). Trimming removed 4 bases from V and 2 bases from J; junction bases left unmatched: 4. This CDR3 comprises 15 residues. The DNA of the CDR3 is TGTGCCAGCAGCCCCAGGACTAGCGGGGCCTACGAGCAGTACTTC. Translation gives CASSPRTSGAYEQYF.